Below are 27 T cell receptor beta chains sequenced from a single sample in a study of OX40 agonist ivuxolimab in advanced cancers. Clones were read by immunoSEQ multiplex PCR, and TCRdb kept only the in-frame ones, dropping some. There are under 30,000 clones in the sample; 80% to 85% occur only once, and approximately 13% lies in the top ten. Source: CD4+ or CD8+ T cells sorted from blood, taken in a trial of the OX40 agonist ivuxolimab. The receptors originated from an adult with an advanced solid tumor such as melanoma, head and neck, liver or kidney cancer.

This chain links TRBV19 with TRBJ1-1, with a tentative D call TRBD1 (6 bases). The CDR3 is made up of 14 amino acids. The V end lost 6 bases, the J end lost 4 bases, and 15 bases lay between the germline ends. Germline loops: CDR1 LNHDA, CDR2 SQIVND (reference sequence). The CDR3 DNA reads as TGTGCCAGTAGATCGCCGGGACACCTCACTGAAGCTTTCTTT. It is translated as CASRSPGHLTEAFF.

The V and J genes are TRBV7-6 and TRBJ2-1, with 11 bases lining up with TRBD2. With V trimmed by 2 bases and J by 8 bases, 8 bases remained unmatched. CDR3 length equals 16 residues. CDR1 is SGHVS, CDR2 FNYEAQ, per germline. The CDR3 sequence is CASSLSLSGGAYEQFF. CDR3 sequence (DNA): TGTGCCAGCAGCTTATCCCTTAGCGGGGGGGCTTATGAGCAGTTCTTC.

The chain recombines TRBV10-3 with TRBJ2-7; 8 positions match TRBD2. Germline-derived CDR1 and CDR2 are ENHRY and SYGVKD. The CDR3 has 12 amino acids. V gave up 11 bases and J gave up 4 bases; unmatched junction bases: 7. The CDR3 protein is CASGGPRYEQYF. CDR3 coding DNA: TGTGCCTCGGGGGGGCCTAGGTACGAGCAGTACTTC.

CDR3 bases: TGTGCCAGCAGTTACTCGATAGGGGATGGCTACACCTTC. Its translation is CASSYSIGDGYTF. This chain links TRBV6-5 with TRBJ1-2; tentative D call: TRBD1 (5 bases). Germline lookup yields CDR1 MNHEY and CDR2 SVGAGI. V dropped 0 bases and J dropped 6 bases, with 8 bases sitting between them. The length of the CDR3 is 13 residues.

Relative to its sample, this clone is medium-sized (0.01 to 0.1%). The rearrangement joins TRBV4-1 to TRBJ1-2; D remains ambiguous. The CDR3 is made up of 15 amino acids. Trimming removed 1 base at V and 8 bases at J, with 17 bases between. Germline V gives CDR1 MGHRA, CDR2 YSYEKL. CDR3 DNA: TGCGCCAGCAGCCAAGGTACCAAAGCCGGCGGGGGCTACACCTTC. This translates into CASSQGTKAGGGYTF.

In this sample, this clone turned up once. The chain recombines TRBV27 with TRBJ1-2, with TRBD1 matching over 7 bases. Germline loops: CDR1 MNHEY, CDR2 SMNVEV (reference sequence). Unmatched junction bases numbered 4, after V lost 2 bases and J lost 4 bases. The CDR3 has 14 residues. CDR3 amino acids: CASSLGPGGYGYTF. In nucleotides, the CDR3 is TGTGCCAGCAGTTTAGGTCCAGGGGGCTATGGCTACACCTTC.

The CDR3 DNA sequence: TGTGCCAGCAGCCGACTAGCGGGGGGATACACAGATACGCAGTATTTT. Translated, it gives CASSRLAGGYTDTQYF. The J gene is TRBJ2-3, the V gene TRBV11-2; 13 nucleotides align to TRBD2. Germline CDR1 SGHAT, CDR2 FQNNGV. The CDR3 consists of 16 residues. V was clipped by 5 bases and J by 2 bases; unmatched bases: 4.

Here the CDR3 reads CASSLTGPDGEAFF. The CDR3, as DNA: TGTGCCAGCAGCTTGACAGGTCCCGACGGTGAAGCTTTCTTT. The V gene is TRBV7-9, the J gene TRBJ1-1; the D gene is possibly TRBD1 (6 bases). Between the trimmed V and J ends, which lost 3 bases and 7 bases, there was a span of 15 bases. The CDR3 totals 14 residues. Germline V gives CDR1 SEHNR, CDR2 FQNEAQ (reference sequence).

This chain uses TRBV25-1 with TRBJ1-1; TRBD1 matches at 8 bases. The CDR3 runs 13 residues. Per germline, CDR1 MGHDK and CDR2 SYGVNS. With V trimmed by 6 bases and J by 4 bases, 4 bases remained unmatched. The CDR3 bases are TGTGCCAGCAGCCCAGGGGGCTTCACTGAAGCTTTCTTT. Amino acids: CASSPGGFTEAFF.

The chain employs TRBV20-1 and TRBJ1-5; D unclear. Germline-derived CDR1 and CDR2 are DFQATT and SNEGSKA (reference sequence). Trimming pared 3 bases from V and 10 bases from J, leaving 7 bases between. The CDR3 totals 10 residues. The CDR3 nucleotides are TGCAGTGCTAGGACTCCCCCCCAGCATTTT. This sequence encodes CSARTPPQHF.

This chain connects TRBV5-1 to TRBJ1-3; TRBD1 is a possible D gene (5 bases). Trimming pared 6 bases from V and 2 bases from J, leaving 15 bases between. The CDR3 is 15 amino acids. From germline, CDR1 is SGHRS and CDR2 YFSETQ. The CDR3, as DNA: TGCGCCAGCACCGAGACGGGGGGAGCTGGAAACACCATATATTTT. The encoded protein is CASTETGGAGNTIYF.

The CDR3 here is CASSSIERVLRTDTQYF. The DNA of the CDR3 is TGTGCCAGCAGCTCAATTGAGCGGGTTCTACGGACAGATACGCAGTATTTT. The chain is built from TRBV7-2 and TRBJ2-3; the D gene is possibly TRBD2 (6 bases). Trimming cost V 4 bases and J 3 bases, with 20 bases left between them. The length of the CDR3 is 17 residues. Germline assignment: CDR1 SGHTA and CDR2 FQGNSA. The whole variable domain, remainder taken from reference TRBV7-2 and TRBJ2-3, is GAGVSQSPSNKVTEKGKDVELRCDPISGHTALYWYRQSLGQGLEFLIYFQGNSAPDKSGLPSDRFSAERTGGSVSTLTIQRTQQEDSAVYLCASSSIERVLRTDTQYFGPGTRLTVL.

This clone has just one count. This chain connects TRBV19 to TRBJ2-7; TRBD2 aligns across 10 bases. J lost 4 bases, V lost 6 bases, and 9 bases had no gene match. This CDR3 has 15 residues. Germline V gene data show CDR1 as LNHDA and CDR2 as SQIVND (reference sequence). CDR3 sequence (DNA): TGTGCCAGTAGCGAATGGACTAGCGGTTTTTACGAGCAGTACTTC. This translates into CASSEWTSGFYEQYF.

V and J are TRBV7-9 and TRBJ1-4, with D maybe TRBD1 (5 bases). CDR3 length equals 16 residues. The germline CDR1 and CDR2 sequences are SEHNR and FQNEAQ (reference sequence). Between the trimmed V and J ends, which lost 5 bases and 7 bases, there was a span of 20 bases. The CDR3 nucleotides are TGTGCCAGCAGCCCACCAGACCAGGGAGTGGGTGAAAAACTGTTTTTT. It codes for CASSPPDQGVGEKLFF.

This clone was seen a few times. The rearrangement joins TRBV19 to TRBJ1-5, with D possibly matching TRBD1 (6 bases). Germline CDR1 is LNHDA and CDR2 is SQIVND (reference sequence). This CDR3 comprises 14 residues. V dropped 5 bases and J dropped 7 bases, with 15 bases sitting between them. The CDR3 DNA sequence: TGTGCCAGTAGTGAGGGGGGTACAGGGCAGCCCCAGCATTTT. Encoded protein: CASSEGGTGQPQHF.

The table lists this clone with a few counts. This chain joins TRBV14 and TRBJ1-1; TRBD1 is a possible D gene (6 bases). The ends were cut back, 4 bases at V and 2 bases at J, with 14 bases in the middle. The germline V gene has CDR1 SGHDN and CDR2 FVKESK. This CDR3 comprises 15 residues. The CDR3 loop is CASSPGGALNTEAFF. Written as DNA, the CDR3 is TGTGCCAGCAGCCCCGGGGGCGCACTCAACACTGAAGCTTTCTTT.

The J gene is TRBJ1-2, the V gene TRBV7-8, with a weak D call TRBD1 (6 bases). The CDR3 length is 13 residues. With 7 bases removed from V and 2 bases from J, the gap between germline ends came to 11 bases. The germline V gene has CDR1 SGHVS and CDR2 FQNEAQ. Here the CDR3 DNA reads TGTGCCAGCACTAGGGACAAGAACTATGGCTACACCTTC. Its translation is CASTRDKNYGYTF.

CDR3: CASSFWSSGGSTDTQYF. CDR3 DNA: TGCGCCAGCAGCTTCTGGTCTAGCGGGGGTAGCACAGATACGCAGTATTTT. The V call is TRBV5-1, the J call TRBJ2-3; TRBD2 matches 10 bases. CDR1 SGHRS and CDR2 YFSETQ come from the germline V gene. The CDR3 loop spans 17 amino acids. V dropped 2 bases and J dropped 0; count of bases not matched to a gene: 6.

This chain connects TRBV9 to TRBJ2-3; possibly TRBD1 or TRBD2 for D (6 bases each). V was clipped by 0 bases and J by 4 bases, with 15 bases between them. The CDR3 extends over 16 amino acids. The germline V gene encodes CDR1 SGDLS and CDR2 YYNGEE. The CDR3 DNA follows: TGTGCCAGCAGCGTAGAAGGGGGGCGTAGGGCAGATACGCAGTATTTT. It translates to CASSVEGGRRADTQYF.

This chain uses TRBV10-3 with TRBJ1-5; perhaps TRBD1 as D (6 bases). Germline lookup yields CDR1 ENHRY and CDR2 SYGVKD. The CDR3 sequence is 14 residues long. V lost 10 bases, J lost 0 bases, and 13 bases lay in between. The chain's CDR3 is CATWDTDSNQPQHF. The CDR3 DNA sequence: TGTGCCACTTGGGACACGGATAGCAATCAGCCCCAGCATTTT.

The CDR3 DNA follows: TGTGCCAGTACCCAGTCGCTCTTATCCCCTTCCCGATATGGCTACACCTTC. Protein: CASTQSLLSPSRYGYTF. The gene calls are TRBV19 and TRBJ1-2, with D hard to call. The CDR3 is 17 amino acids. Trimming pared 7 bases from V and 5 bases from J, leaving 26 bases between. The germline V gene has CDR1 LNHDA and CDR2 SQIVND (reference sequence).

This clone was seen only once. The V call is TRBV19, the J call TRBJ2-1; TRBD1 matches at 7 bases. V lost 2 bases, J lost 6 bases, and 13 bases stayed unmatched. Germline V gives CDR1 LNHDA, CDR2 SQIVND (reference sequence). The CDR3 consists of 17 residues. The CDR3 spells CASSITLTGFRANEQFF. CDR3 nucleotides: TGTGCCAGTAGTATAACCCTGACAGGGTTCCGGGCCAATGAGCAGTTCTTC.

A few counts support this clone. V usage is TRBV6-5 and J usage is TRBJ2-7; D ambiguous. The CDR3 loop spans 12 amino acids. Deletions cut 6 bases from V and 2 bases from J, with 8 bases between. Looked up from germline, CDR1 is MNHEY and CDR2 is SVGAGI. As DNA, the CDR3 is TGTGCCAGCAGCTATGGGACCTACGAGCAGTACTTC. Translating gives CASSYGTYEQYF.

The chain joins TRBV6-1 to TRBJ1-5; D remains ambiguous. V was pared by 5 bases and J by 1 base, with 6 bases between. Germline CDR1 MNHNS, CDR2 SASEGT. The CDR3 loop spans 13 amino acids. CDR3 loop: CASSQWSNQPQHF. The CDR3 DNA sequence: TGTGCCAGCAGTCAGTGGAGCAATCAGCCCCAGCATTTT.

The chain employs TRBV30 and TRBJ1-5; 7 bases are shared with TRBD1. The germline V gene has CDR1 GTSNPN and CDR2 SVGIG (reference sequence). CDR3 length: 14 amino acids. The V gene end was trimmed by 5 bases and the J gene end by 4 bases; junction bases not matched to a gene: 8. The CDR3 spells CAWYSRDSNQPQHF. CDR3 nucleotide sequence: TGTGCCTGGTATAGCCGGGACAGTAATCAGCCCCAGCATTTT.

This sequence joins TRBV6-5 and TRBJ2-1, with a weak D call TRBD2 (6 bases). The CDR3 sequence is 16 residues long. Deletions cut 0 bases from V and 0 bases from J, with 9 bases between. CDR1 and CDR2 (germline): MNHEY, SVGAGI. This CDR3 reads CASSYSTGSSYNEQFF. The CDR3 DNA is TGTGCCAGCAGTTACTCGACCGGGAGCTCCTACAATGAGCAGTTCTTC.

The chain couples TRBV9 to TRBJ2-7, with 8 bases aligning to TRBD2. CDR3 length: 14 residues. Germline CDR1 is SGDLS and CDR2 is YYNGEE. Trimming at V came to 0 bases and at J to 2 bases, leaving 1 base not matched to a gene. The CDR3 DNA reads TGTGCCAGCAGCGTAGGGACTAGCCCCTACGAGCAGTACTTC. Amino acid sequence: CASSVGTSPYEQYF.